Detailed here is one T cell receptor (beta chain). TCRdb ran MiXCR on the RT-PCR reads and lists one entry per CDR3 protein. This sample yields 150,000 to 200,000 distinct CDR3 sequences, of which 24% are seen a single time; roughly 27% belongs to the top ten. Germline V gene data show CDR1 as SGHRS and CDR2 as YFSETQ. V lost 3 bases, J lost 6 bases, and 14 bases lay in between. CDR3 length: 14 amino acids. This sample is drawn from a study of patients and donors after allogeneic stem cell transplantation. The clonotype originates from a human donor who was either an allogeneic HSCT recipient or a stem cell or donor lymphocyte infusion donor (not recorded which). It is not recorded whose cells these are; they may come from a transplant donor. V is TRBV5-1 and J is TRBJ2-3; D is ambiguous. Input material: blood, either unsorted or a sorted T cell fraction (not recorded which). DNA of the CDR3: TGCGCCAGCAGCTGGGCCTCAACGGTGGATACGCAGTATTTT. It encodes CASSWASTVDTQYF.